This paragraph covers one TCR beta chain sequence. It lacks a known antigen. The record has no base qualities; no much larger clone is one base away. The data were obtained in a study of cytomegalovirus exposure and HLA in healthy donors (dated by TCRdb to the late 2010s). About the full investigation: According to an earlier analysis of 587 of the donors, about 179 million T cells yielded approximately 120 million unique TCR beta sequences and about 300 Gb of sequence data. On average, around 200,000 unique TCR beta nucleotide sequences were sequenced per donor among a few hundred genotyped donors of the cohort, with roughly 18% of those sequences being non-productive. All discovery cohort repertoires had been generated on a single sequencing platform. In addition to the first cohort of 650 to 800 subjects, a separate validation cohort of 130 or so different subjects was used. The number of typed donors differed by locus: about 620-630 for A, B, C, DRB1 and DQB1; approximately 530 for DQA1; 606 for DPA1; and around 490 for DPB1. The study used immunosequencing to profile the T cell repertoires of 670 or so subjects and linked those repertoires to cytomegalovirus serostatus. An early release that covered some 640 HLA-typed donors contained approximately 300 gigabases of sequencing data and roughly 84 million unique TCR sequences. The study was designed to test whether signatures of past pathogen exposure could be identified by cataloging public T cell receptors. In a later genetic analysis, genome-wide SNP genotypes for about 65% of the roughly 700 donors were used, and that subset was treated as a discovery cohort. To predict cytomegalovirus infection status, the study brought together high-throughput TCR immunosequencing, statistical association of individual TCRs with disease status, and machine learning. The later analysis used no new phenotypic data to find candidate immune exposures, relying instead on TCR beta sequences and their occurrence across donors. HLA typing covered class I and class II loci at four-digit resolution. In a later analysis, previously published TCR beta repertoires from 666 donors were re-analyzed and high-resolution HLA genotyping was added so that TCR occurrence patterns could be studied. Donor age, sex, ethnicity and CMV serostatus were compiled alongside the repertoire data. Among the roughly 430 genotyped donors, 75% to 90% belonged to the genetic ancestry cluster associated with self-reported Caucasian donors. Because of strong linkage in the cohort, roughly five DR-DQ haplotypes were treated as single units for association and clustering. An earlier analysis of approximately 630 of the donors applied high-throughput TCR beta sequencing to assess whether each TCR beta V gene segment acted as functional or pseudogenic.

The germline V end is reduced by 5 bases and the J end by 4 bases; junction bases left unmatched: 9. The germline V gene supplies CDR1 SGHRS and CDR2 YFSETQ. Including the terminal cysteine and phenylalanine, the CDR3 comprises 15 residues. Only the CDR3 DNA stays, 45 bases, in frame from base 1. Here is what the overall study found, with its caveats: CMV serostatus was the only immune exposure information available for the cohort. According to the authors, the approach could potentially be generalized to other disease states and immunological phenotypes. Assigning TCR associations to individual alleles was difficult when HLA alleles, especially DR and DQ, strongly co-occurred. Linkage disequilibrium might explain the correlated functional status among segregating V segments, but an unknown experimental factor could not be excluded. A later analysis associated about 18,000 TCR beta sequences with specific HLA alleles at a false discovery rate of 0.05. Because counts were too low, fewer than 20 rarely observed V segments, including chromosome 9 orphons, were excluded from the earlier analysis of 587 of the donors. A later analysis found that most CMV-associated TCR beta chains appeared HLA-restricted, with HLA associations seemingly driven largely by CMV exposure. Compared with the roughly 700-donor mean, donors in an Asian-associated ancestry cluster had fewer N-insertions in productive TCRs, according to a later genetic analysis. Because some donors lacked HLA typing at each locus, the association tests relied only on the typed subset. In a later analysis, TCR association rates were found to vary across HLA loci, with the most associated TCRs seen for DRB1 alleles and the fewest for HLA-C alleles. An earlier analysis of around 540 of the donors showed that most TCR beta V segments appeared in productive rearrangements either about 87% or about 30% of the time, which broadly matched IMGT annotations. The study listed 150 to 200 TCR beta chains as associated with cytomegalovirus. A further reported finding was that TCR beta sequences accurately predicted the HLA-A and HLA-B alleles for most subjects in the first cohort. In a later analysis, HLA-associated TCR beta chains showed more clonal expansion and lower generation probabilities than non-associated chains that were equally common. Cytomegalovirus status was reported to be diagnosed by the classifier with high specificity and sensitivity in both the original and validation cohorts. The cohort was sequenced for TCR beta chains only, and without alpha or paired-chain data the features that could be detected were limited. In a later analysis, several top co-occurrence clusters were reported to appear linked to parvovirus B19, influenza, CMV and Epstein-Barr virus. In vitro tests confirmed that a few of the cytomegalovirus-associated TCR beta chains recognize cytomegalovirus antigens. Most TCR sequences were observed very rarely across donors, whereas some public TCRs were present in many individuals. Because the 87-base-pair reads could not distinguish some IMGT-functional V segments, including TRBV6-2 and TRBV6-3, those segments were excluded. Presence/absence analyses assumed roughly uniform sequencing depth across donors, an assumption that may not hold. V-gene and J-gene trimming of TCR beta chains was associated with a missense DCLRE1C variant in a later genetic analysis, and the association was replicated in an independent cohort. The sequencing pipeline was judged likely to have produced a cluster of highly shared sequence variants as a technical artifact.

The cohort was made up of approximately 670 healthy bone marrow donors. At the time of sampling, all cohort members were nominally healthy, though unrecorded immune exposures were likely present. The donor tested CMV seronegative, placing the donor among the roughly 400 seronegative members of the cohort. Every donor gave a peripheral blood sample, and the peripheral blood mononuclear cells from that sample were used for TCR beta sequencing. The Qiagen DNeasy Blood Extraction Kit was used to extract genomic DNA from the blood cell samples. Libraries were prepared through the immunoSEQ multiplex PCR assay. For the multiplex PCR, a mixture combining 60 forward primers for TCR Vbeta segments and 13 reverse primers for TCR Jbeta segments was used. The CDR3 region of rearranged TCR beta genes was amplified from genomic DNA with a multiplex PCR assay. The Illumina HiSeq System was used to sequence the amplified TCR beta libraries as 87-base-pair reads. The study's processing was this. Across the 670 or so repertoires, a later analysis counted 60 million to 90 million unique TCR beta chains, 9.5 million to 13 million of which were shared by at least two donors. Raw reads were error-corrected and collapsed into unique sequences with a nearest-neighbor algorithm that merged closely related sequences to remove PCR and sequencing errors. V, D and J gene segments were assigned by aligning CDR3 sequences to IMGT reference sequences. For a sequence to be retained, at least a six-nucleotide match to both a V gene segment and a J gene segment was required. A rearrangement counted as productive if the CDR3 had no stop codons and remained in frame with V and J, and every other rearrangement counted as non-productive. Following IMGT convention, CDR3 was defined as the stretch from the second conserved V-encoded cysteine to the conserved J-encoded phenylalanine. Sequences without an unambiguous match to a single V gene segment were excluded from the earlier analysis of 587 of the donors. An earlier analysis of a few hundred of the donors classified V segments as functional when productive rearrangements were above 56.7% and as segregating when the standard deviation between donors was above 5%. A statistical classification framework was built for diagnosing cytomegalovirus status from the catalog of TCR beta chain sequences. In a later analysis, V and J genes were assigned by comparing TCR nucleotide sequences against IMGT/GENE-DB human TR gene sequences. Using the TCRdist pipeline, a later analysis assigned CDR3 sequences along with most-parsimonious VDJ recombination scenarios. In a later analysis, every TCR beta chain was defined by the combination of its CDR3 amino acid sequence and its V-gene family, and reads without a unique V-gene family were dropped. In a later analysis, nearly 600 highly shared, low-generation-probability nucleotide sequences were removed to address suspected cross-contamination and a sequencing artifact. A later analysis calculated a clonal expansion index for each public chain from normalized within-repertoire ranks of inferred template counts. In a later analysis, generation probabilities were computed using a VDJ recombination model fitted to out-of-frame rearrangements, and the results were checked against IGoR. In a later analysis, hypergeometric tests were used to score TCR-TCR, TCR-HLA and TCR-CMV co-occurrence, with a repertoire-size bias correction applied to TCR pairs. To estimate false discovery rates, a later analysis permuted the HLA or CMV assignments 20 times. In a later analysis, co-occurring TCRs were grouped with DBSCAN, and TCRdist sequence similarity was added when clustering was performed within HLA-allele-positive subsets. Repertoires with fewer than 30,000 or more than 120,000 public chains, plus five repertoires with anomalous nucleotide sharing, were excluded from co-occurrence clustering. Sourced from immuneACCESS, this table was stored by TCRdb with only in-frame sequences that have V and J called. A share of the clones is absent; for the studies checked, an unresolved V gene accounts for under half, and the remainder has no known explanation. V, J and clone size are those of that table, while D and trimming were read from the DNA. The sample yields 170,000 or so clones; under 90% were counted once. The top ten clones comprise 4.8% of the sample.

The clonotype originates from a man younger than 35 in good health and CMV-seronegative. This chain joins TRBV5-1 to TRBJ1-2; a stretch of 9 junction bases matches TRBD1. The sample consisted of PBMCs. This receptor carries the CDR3 CASRTGTGFGYGYTF. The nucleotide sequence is TGCGCCAGCAGAACCGGGACAGGGTTTGGCTATGGCTACACCTTC. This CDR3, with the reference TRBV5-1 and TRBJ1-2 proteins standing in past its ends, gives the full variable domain KAGVTQTPRYLIKTRGQQVTLSCSPISGHRSVSWYQQTPGQGLQFLFEYFSETQRNKGNFPGRFSGRQFSNSRSEMNVSTLELGDSALYLCASRTGTGFGYGYTFGSGTRLTVV.